Reported below is one TCR beta chain. Its antigen remains unidentified. This entry comes from a study of lymphopenia after photon versus proton radiotherapy. General study points: Under photons, naive T cells and diversity fell while effector/memory populations rose. A bigger post-nadir fall in TCR diversity correlated inversely with survival time in deceased patients. Post-nadir diversity loss with photons came from oligoclonal expansion, particularly CD8+ Temra cells.

TCRdb keeps only in-frame clones here, not all; method: immunoSEQ multiplex PCR. The profile shows 150,000 to 200,000 clones, approximately 86% of them singletons. This CDR3 has 14 amino acids. V was cut by 4 bases and J by 13 bases, with 21 bases left in between. Germline CDR1 and CDR2: MGHRA and YSYEKL. Sequencing was performed on peripheral blood, taken from a patient treated with photon-based radiotherapy. V is TRBV4-1 and J is TRBJ2-3; possibly TRBD1 or TRBD2 for D (6 bases each). This TCR derives from a man aged 50 to 59 with gastric cancer. The CDR3 here is CASSLPGGGRGEYF. CDR3 coding DNA: TGCGCCAGCAGCCTCCCAGGTGGGGGAAGGGGGGAGTATTTT.